This T cell receptor (beta chain) originates from a study of cytotoxic CD8 clonotypes in ibrutinib-treated CLL. Across the study: Response material was collected after a median around 12 months of treatment, range 6 to 36. A mean of around 270,000 productive templates and tens of thousands of productive rearrangements was obtained per sample. Study findings and constraints: On treatment, the uncommon public clonotypes contracted or remained stable.

Method: immunoSEQ multiplex PCR; TCRdb's copy keeps in-frame clones and lacks some. Found here are 300,000 or so clones, 67% of them singletons; the top ten hold roughly 6.7%. The CDR3 contains 15 residues. The V end lost 1 base, the J end lost 0 bases, and 7 bases lay between the germline ends. The germline V gene encodes CDR1 SGHRS and CDR2 YFSETQ. Investigators sourced around 2 micrograms of genomic DNA from cryopreserved PBMCs for TCR beta libraries. This clone was observed a single time. Its specificity is unknown. This material consisted of PBMCs, taken after 36 months of ibrutinib treatment. This sequence was found in a human donor with chronic lymphocytic leukemia. This chain uses TRBV5-1 with TRBJ2-2, with D unresolved. The DNA for the CDR3 is TGCGCCAGCAGCTTGCAGCTGGCGAACACCGGGGAGCTGTTTTTT. This encodes CASSLQLANTGELFF.